The 4 T cell receptor beta chains in this list originate from one sample, sequenced in a study of CD8 T cells in Susac syndrome (dated by TCRdb to about 2019). Libraries came from the immunoSEQ multiplex PCR assay. RNA was extracted with the RNeasy kit and about 0.5 to 1 ug was reverse transcribed using random hexamers. TCRdb trimmed the raw reads at Q25, called clones with MiXCR and kept productive beta chains. Rows are unified per CDR3 protein, each entry keeping the most common DNA and genes. The sample contains tens of thousands of distinct CDR3 sequences, about 94% of them found a single time. The ten top clones hold about 0.28% of the sample. Sample: CD4+ T cells from PBMCs. The receptors were sampled from a human donor with Susac syndrome.

This chain joins TRBV30 and TRBJ1-6; D is ambiguous. The CDR3 totals 13 residues. CDR1 and CDR2 from the germline V gene are GTSNPN and SVGIG (reference sequence). This chain's CDR3 is CASADMYNSPLHF. CDR3 nucleotide sequence: TGTGCTTCGGCGGATATGTATAATTCACCCCTCCACTTT.

The chain has TRBV4-1 and TRBJ2-1; 9 bases match TRBD2. J gave up 0 bases and V 0 bases, and 6 bases lay outside the gene matches. The CDR3 is 18 amino acids. Per germline, CDR1 MGHRA and CDR2 YSYEKL. The CDR3 protein is CASSQDTPTSGSYNEQFF. The CDR3 DNA sequence: TGCGCCAGCAGCCAAGACACGCCGACTAGCGGCTCCTACAATGAGCAGTTCTTC.

This clonotype was found once. The chain couples TRBV12-3 or TRBV12-4 to TRBJ1-6, with 7 bases lining up with TRBD1. The CDR3 runs 12 residues. V lost 5 bases and J lost 9; bases outside the gene matches: 1. The CDR3 DNA sequence: TGTGCCAGCAGTCAGGGGGTTTCACCCCTCCACTTT. This codes for CASSQGVSPLHF.

This chain uses TRBV7-2 with TRBJ2-1; tentatively, D is TRBD1 or TRBD2 (6 bases each). V lost 5 bases to trimming and J lost 10 bases, with 21 bases between them. The CDR3 has 15 residues. Germline CDR1 and CDR2: SGHTA and FQGNSA. CDR3 sequence (DNA): TGTGCCAGCAGCCCCGCCCCCGGTAGAGGGGGGGAGCAGTTCTTC. It encodes CASSPAPGRGGEQFF.